This TCR beta chain was observed in a study of T cells in Graves' hyperthyroidism and ophthalmopathy. The CDR3 is made up of 18 amino acids. Germline CDR1 is SGHVS and CDR2 is FNYEAQ. Trimming took off 0 bases at V and 6 bases at J, with 20 bases between the two ends. With regard to this clonotype: Its antigen is currently unknown.

Lactation, pregnancy, other autoimmune disease or uncontrolled infection led to exclusion of patients. Amplified TCR beta CDR3 regions derived from RNA transcripts. The TCR CDR3 was amplified in a first-round RT-PCR using the HTBI primer set. TCRdb recomputed calls from the multiplex PCR reads with MiXCR, one row per CDR3 protein. The sample has roughly 500,000 distinct CDR3 sequences; around 42% are singletons. Study-wide points: Ophthalmopathy, as predicted by the model, came a median around 6.7 months after the prediction. Blood also held most thyroid clonotypes expanded beyond 0.001.

This receptor was taken from an adult woman with Graves' disease, either hyperthyroidism or ophthalmopathy (not recorded which). The V call is TRBV7-6, the J call TRBJ1-4; D may be TRBD1 (5 bases). The sequencing sample was made of peripheral blood or thyroid tissue (not recorded which). Written as DNA, the CDR3 is TGTGCCAGCAGCTTAGCCCCCGTAGGGAGGGGCAGGGATGAAAAACTGTTTTTT. It encodes CASSLAPVGRGRDEKLFF.